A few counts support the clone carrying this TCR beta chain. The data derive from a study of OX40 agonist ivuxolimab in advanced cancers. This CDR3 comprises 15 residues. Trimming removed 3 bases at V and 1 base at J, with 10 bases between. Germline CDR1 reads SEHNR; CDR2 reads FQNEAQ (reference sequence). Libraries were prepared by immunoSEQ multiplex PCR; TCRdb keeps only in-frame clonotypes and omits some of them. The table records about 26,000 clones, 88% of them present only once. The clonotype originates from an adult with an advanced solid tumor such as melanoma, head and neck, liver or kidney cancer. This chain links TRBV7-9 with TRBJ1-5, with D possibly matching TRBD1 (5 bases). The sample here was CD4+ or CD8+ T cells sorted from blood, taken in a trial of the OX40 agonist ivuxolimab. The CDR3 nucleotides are TGTGCCAGCAGCTTTGGGGCGATGAGCAATCAGCCCCAGCATTTT. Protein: CASSFGAMSNQPQHF.